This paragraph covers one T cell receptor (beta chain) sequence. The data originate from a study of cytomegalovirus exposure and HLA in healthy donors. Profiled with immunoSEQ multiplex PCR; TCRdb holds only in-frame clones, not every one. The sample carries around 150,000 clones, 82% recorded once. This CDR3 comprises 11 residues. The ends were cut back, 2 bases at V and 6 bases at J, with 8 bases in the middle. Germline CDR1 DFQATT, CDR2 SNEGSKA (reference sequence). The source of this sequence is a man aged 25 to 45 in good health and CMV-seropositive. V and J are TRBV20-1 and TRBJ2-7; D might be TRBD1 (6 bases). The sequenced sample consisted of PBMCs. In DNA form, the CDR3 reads TGCAGTGCTAGAACAGGGAGCGAGCAGTACTTC. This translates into CSARTGSEQYF.